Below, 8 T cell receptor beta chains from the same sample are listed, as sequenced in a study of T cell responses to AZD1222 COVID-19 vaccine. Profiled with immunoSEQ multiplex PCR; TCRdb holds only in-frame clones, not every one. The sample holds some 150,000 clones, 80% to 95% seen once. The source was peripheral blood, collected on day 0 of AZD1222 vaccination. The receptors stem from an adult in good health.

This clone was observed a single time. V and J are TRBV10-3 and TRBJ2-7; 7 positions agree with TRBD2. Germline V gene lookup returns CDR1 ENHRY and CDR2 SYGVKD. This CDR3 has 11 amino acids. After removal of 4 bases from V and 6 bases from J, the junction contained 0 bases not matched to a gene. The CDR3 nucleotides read TGTGCCATCAGTGCGGGGGGCGAGCAGTACTTC. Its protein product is CAISAGGEQYF.

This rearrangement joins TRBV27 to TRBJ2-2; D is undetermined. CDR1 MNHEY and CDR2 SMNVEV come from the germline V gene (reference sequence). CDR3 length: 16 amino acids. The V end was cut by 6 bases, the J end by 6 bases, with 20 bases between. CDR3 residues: CASSPFQSVGAGELFF. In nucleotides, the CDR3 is TGTGCCAGCAGCCCTTTTCAATCGGTGGGCGCCGGGGAGCTGTTTTTT.

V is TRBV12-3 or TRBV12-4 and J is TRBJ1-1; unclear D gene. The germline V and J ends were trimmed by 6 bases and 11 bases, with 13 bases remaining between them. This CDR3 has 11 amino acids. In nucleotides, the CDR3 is TGTGCCAGCAGCCAAACATTAAACGCTTTCTTT. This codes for CASSQTLNAFF.

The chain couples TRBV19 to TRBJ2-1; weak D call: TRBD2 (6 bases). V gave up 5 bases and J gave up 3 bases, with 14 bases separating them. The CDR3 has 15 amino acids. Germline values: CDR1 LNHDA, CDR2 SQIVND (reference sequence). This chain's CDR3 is CASSLGGSGYNEQFF. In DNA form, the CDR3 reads TGTGCCAGTAGTCTCGGGGGTAGCGGCTACAATGAGCAGTTCTTC.

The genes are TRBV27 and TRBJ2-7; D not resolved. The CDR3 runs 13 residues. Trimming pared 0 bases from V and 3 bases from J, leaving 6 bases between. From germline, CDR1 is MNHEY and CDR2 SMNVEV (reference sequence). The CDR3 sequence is CASSLSPNYEQYF. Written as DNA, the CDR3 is TGTGCCAGCAGTTTATCTCCCAACTACGAGCAGTACTTC.

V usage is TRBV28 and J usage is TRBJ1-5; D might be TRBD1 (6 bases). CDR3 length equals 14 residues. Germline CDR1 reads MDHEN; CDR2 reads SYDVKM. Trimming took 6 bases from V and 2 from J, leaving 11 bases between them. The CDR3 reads CASRGAGGNQPQHF. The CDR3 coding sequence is TGTGCCAGCAGGGGGGCAGGGGGCAATCAGCCCCAGCATTTT.

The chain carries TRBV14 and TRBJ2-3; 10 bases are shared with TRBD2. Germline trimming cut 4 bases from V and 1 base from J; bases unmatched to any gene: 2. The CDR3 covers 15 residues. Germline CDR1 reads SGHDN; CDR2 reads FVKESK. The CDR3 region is CASSRGLAGTDTQYF. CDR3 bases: TGTGCCAGCAGCCGAGGACTAGCGGGCACAGATACGCAGTATTTT.

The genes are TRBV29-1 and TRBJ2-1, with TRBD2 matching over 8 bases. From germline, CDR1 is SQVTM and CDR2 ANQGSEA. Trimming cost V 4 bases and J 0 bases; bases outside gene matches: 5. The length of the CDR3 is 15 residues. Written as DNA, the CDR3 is TGCAGCGTTGCGGGGGGGCGAAGCTCCTACAATGAGCAGTTCTTC. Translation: CSVAGGRSSYNEQFF.